The rows below give T cell receptor beta chains drawn from one sample of a study of shared clonotypes between healthy human individuals. This table comes from immunoSEQ multiplex PCR, and its TCRdb copy is limited to in-frame clones, with some not included. The sample has under 1,100,000 clones; about three quarters are singletons. The sequencing sample was made of memory CD4+ T cells sorted from blood. These TCRs come from a young man in good health. Each CDR3 is given with its conserved first and last residue. A D gene is named only where the DNA matches it firmly. Some rows have no size entry. The others give once, few or many, or a class for an expanded clone.

clone_size	v_call	d_call	j_call	cdr3_nt	cdr3_aa
-	TRBV6-5	TRBD1	TRBJ1-5	TGTGCCAGCAGGGGACAGGGGGGCAATCAGCCCCAGCATTTT	CASRGQGGNQPQHF
-	TRBV5-1	TRBD1	TRBJ1-1	TGCGCCAGCAGCCCGCAGGGGGTTGAGAACACTGAAGCTTTCTTT	CASSPQGVENTEAFF
-	TRBV2	-	TRBJ1-4	TGTGCCAGCAGAAACGTGCCTAATGAAAAACTGTTTTTT	CASRNVPNEKLFF
-	TRBV11-2	-	TRBJ2-2	TGTGCCAGCAGCCCTGGTTGGGGCAGGGAGGACACCGGGGAGCTGTTTTTT	CASSPGWGREDTGELFF
-	TRBV18	-	TRBJ2-7	TGTGCCAGTAGAAAAAGTTCCGCCTACGAGCAGTACTTC	CASRKSSAYEQYF
once	TRBV7-2	TRBD2	TRBJ2-7	TGTGCCAGCAGCTTAAATGGGAGGGAGTACGAGCAGTACTTC	CASSLNGREYEQYF
few	TRBV29-1	-	TRBJ1-2	TGCAGCGGGGGAGATTCCTATGGCTACACCTTC	CSGGDSYGYTF
-	TRBV29-1	-	TRBJ1-2	TGCAGCGTTGAAGAAGGGGGGGGCTACACCTTC	CSVEEGGGYTF
-	TRBV6-5	-	TRBJ2-3	TGTGCCAGCAGTAAGGACAGACGCACAGATACGCAGTATTTT	CASSKDRRTDTQYF
-	TRBV6-6	-	TRBJ1-6	TGTGCCAGCAGTTTCCTAAGCCTACCCCTCCACTTT	CASSFLSLPLHF
few	TRBV30	-	TRBJ1-5	TGTGCCTGGAGTGTAACGCGAAGCAATCAGCCCCAGCATTTT	CAWSVTRSNQPQHF
-	TRBV4-1	-	TRBJ2-3	TGCGCCAGCAGCCAAGATACCAGCACAGATACGCAGTATTTT	CASSQDTSTDTQYF
-	TRBV29-1	TRBD1	TRBJ1-2	TGCAGCGCTTCCAAGGGGGCAGCTACTAACTATGGCTACACCTTC	CSASKGAATNYGYTF
-	TRBV6-5	-	TRBJ1-5	TGTGCCAGCAGTTACTCGGGCAGCCATAGCAATCAGCCCCAGCATTTT	CASSYSGSHSNQPQHF
-	TRBV5-6	TRBD1	TRBJ1-5	TGTGCCAGCAGCCCGGACAGGGGAAATCAGCCCCAGCATTTT	CASSPDRGNQPQHF
-	TRBV10-3	-	TRBJ1-3	TGTGCCATCGGAGCCTCTGGAAACACCATATATTTT	CAIGASGNTIYF
-	TRBV9	-	TRBJ2-7	TGTGCCAGCAGCGTGGACCTAGGGGGTCACTACGAGCAGTACTTC	CASSVDLGGHYEQYF
few	TRBV7-8	TRBD2	TRBJ2-2	TGTGCCAGCAGGGTGCGGGAGGGAGTTGGCGGGGAGCTGTTTTTT	CASRVREGVGGELFF
few	TRBV7-9	-	TRBJ2-5	TGTGCCAGCAGCTCCCAGTTGGGGGTAGAGACCCAGTACTTC	CASSSQLGVETQYF
-	TRBV5-1	-	TRBJ1-4	TGCGCCAGCAGCCCGGCGGGGGATCCTAATGAAAAACTGTTTTTT	CASSPAGDPNEKLFF
few	TRBV7-3	-	TRBJ1-1	TGTGCCAGCAGCTTAAGCCCGCTCCAGGGTAAAGCTTTCTTT	CASSLSPLQGKAFF
-	TRBV18	-	TRBJ1-2	TGTGCCAGCTCCCCTAGGGGGGCGGTGTATGGCTACACCTTC	CASSPRGAVYGYTF
once	TRBV28	TRBD2	TRBJ2-7	TGTGCCAGCAGTAAGAGCGGGGGTCCCTACGAGCAGTACTTC	CASSKSGGPYEQYF
-	TRBV7-9	-	TRBJ2-5	TGTGCCAGCAGCTTAGGCGGGGGCCACAAAGAGACCCAGTACTTC	CASSLGGGHKETQYF
-	TRBV27	-	TRBJ1-3	TGTGCCAGCAGTCCGGCGGGGGGTAATGGAAACACCATATATTTT	CASSPAGGNGNTIYF
-	TRBV4-3	-	TRBJ2-2	TGCGCCAGCAACGAGAATTTTGGCGGGGAGCTGTTTTTT	CASNENFGGELFF
-	TRBV18	-	TRBJ1-3	TGTGCCAGCTCACCATTGGAGTACCGCGGAAACACCATATATTTT	CASSPLEYRGNTIYF
-	TRBV5-1	-	TRBJ1-1	TGCGCCAGCAGCCCAAACCAGGGTCGGACTGAAGCTTTCTTT	CASSPNQGRTEAFF
-	TRBV11-2	-	TRBJ2-7	TGTGCCAGCAGCCCCGATCCAAGGGGCACCTACGAGCAGTACTTC	CASSPDPRGTYEQYF
-	TRBV25-1	-	TRBJ1-2	TGTGCCAGCAGTGAATTTCTGGGGGCTGGCTATGGCTACACCTTC	CASSEFLGAGYGYTF
-	TRBV7-2	-	TRBJ2-7	TGTGCCAGCAGCTTACTGGACAGTTCCTACGAGCAGTACTTC	CASSLLDSSYEQYF
many	TRBV5-6	TRBD2	TRBJ2-1	TGTGCCAGCAGCTCGGGAGCGGGGGGGCACTACAATGAGCAGTTCTTC	CASSSGAGGHYNEQFF
-	TRBV2	TRBD2	TRBJ2-3	TGTGCCAGCAGTGGCTCTAGCGGGAGCACAGATACGCAGTATTTT	CASSGSSGSTDTQYF
-	TRBV6-1	-	TRBJ2-3	TGTGCCAGCAGTGAAGCGCGAGTAATCGCAGATACGCAGTATTTT	CASSEARVIADTQYF
-	TRBV5-1	-	TRBJ2-2	TGCGCCAGCAGCTTTGACAGCTGGAACACCGGGGAGCTGTTTTTT	CASSFDSWNTGELFF
-	TRBV5-1	TRBD2	TRBJ2-7	TGCGCCAGCGGGACTAGCGGGGGTAATGGGGGCGAGCAGTACTTC	CASGTSGGNGGEQYF